A selection of T cell receptor beta chains follows, all from one sample in a study of CD8 T cells in Susac syndrome. TCRdb passed the immunoSEQ multiplex PCR reads through MiXCR, listing each CDR3 protein once. Here the sample spans 150,000 to 200,000 distinct CDR3 sequences, nearly 95% being singletons. The sample comprised CD4+ T cells from PBMCs. The receptors stem from a human donor with multiple sclerosis. Each CDR3 is given with its conserved first and last residue. Fields, in order: clone size, J gene, V gene, D gene, CDR3 DNA, CDR3 protein. D genes are given only for firm matches. Where a row states a size, it is once, few, many or the class of an expanded clone; other rows omit it.

.	TRBJ2-3	TRBV9	TRBD2	TGTGCCAGCAGCGTAGGGACTAGACCTAGCACAGATACGCAGTATTTT	CASSVGTRPSTDTQYF
once	TRBJ2-1	TRBV4-1	.	TGCGCCAGCAGCCAAGATGGCGCGGGGAGCTCCTACAATGAGCAGTTCTTC	CASSQDGAGSSYNEQFF
.	TRBJ1-2	TRBV2	.	TGTGCCAGCAGTGAACGGGACAAAGGGTATGGCTACACCTTC	CASSERDKGYGYTF
.	TRBJ2-5	TRBV20-1	.	TGCAGTGCTAGAGATTACAGCGTCCAAGAGACCCAGTACTTC	CSARDYSVQETQYF
once	TRBJ2-1	TRBV24-1	.	TGTGCCACCAGTGACCCCAGTAGGGAGCAGTTCTTC	CATSDPSREQFF
.	TRBJ1-2	TRBV12-5	.	TGTGCTAGTGGTTTGGTACTTCGGACACCCCCCGATCAGCGCTACACCTTC	CASGLVLRTPPDQRYTF
.	TRBJ1-4	TRBV30	.	TGTGCCTGGAGCCTCGGCCTTGCAACTAATGAAAAACTGTTTTTT	CAWSLGLATNEKLFF
.	TRBJ2-4	TRBV21-1	.	TGTGCCAGCAGCAAAAGGAGCAGAGAACTAGCCAAAAACATTCAGTACTTC	CASSKRSRELAKNIQYF
.	TRBJ2-7	TRBV3-1	TRBD1	TGTGCCAGTTCGGGACAGGGGCGCTCCTACGAGCAGTACTTC	CASSGQGRSYEQYF
.	TRBJ2-1	TRBV11-2	TRBD2	TGTGCCAGCAGCTTAGATTCGAGGACTAGCGGGAAGGACAATGAGCAGTTCTTC	CASSLDSRTSGKDNEQFF
.	TRBJ1-1	TRBV30	.	TGTGCCTGGAGTGTCGACCGGAGGACTGAAGCTTTCTTT	CAWSVDRRTEAFF
.	TRBJ2-2	TRBV12-3/TRBV12-4	.	TGTGCCAGCGGTTACGAGGGCGGGGAGCTGTTTTTT	CASGYEGGELFF
.	TRBJ2-7	TRBV29-1	TRBD2	TGCAGCGTTTCCGGGACTAGAAATTCCTACGAGCAGTACTTC	CSVSGTRNSYEQYF
.	TRBJ2-7	TRBV7-8	TRBD2	TGTGCCAGCAGCTTCAGACTAGCGGTATCCTACGAGCAGTACTTC	CASSFRLAVSYEQYF